This is a list of T cell receptor beta chains from one sample in a study of blood T cell repertoires in COVID-19. Repertoires were generated with immunoSEQ multiplex PCR, while TCRdb's copy carries only in-frame clones and drops some. This sample has 650,000 to 800,000 clones, with more than 80% found just once. Sequenced material: peripheral blood. The source of these receptors is a woman aged 18-29 years with acute or convalescent COVID-19. Each CDR3 is given with its conserved first and last residue. Each record gives: J gene, CDR3 length, clone size, V gene, D gene, CDR3 protein, CDR3 DNA. A D gene is named only where the DNA matches it firmly. Size values are once, few and many counts, or a class for expanded clones, and some rows have none.

>TRBJ2-1|14|.|TRBV19|.
CASSMLTSYNEQFF
TGTGCCAGTAGTATGCTCACTAGTTACAATGAGCAGTTCTTC
>TRBJ1-3|13|.|TRBV28|.
CAVEGWDGNTIYF
TGTGCGGTAGAGGGCTGGGATGGAAACACCATATATTTT
>TRBJ2-1|13|.|TRBV12-3/TRBV12-4|.
CASSFGGRNEQFF
TGTGCCAGCAGTTTCGGGGGAAGGAATGAGCAGTTCTTC
>TRBJ2-3|13|.|TRBV6-1|TRBD1
CATGTDLSDTQYF
TGTGCCACCGGGACAGACCTATCTGATACGCAGTATTTT
>TRBJ2-2|17|.|TRBV3-1/TRBV3-2|TRBD2
CASSSPLVAGETGELFF
TGTGCCAGCAGCTCCCCCCTTGTAGCGGGGGAAACCGGGGAGCTGTTTTTT
>TRBJ2-7|14|.|TRBV11-2|TRBD1
CASSFGDRDSEQYF
TGTGCCAGCAGCTTTGGGGACAGGGACTCCGAGCAGTACTTC
>TRBJ2-2|16|once|TRBV6-1|.
CASSERGSTNTGELFF
TGTGCCAGCAGTGAAAGGGGATCAACCAACACCGGGGAGCTGTTTTTT
>TRBJ1-1|11|.|TRBV29-1|.
CSVVSGVEAFF
TGCAGCGTTGTGTCGGGGGTTGAAGCTTTCTTT
>TRBJ2-4|17|.|TRBV28|.
CASSLSQDGIAKNIQYF
TGTGCCAGCAGTTTAAGCCAGGATGGAATAGCCAAAAACATTCAGTACTTC
>TRBJ1-2|14|once|TRBV3-1/TRBV3-2|.
CASSQAPQGPGYTF
TGTGCCAGCAGCCAAGCTCCCCAGGGTCCCGGCTACACCTTC
>TRBJ1-2|14|.|TRBV30|TRBD1
CAWSRQTGDYGYTF
TGTGCCTGGAGTCGCCAGACAGGGGACTATGGCTACACCTTC
>TRBJ1-5|10|.|TRBV5-4|.
CASTDQPQHF
TGTGCCAGCACGGATCAGCCCCAGCATTTT
>TRBJ1-2|14|.|TRBV5-1|TRBD1
CASRPGQGGYGYTF
TGCGCCAGCAGACCGGGACAGGGAGGGTATGGCTACACCTTC
>TRBJ1-2|15|few|TRBV24-1|.
CATSEGTGTIDGYTF
TGTGCCACCAGTGAGGGGACCGGGACAATAGATGGCTACACCTTC
>TRBJ2-7|14|.|TRBV11-2|TRBD2
CASSLDGGAYEQYF
TGTGCCAGCAGCTTAGACGGGGGGGCCTACGAGCAGTACTTC
>TRBJ1-4|17|few|TRBV4-1|.
CASSLQGSISTNEKLFF
TGCGCCAGCAGTCTCCAGGGAAGCATCTCAACTAATGAAAAACTGTTTTTT
>TRBJ2-7|12|.|TRBV2|.
CASTGGDYEQYF
TGTGCCAGCACGGGTGGAGACTACGAGCAGTACTTC
>TRBJ1-1|15|once|TRBV10-3|TRBD1
CAISPGQGSDTEAFF
TGTGCCATCAGCCCGGGACAGGGGTCGGACACTGAAGCTTTCTTT
>TRBJ1-5|15|.|TRBV6-5|.
CASSPPGFLGQPQHF
TGTGCCAGCAGCCCCCCCGGGTTTCTGGGTCAGCCCCAGCATTTT
>TRBJ1-1|15|.|TRBV5-4|.
CASSPSNGESTEAFF
TGTGCCAGCAGCCCCAGTAACGGGGAGAGCACTGAAGCTTTCTTT
>TRBJ1-3|17|.|TRBV28|TRBD1
CASSPPPDRAAGNTIYF
TGTGCCAGCAGCCCCCCCCCGGACAGGGCGGCAGGAAACACCATATATTTT
>TRBJ1-6|15|.|TRBV5-6|.
CASSTRRSYNSPLHF
TGTGCCAGCAGCACCAGGAGGTCCTATAATTCACCCCTCCACTTT
>TRBJ1-1|15|.|TRBV13|.
CASSLTYRVDTEAFF
TGTGCCAGCAGCCTCACCTACAGGGTTGACACTGAAGCTTTCTTT
>TRBJ1-1|15|.|TRBV9|TRBD1
CASSVAEGARTEAFF
TGTGCCAGCAGCGTAGCGGAGGGGGCAAGGACTGAAGCTTTCTTT
>TRBJ2-2|14|once|TRBV7-2|.
CASSLTENTGELFF
TGTGCCAGCAGCTTGACAGAGAACACCGGGGAGCTGTTTTTT
>TRBJ2-2|15|.|TRBV28|TRBD2
CASSSAGINTGELFF
TGTGCCAGCAGTTCAGCGGGAATAAACACCGGGGAGCTGTTTTTT
>TRBJ1-5|13|.|TRBV5-6|.
CASSLYSNQPQHF
TGTGCCAGCAGCCTTTATAGCAATCAGCCCCAGCATTTT
>TRBJ2-3|16|.|TRBV7-8|.
CASSPGRVRSTDTQYF
TGTGCCAGCAGCCCAGGCAGGGTTCGGAGCACAGATACGCAGTATTTT
>TRBJ1-1|13|once|TRBV9|TRBD1
CASSGGTGFEAFF
TGTGCCAGCAGCGGGGGGACAGGGTTTGAAGCTTTCTTT
>TRBJ1-5|16|.|TRBV4-1|.
CASSLGLKNGNQPQHF
TGCGCCAGCAGCCTAGGACTGAAAAACGGCAATCAGCCCCAGCATTTT
>TRBJ2-7|15|.|TRBV7-2|.
CASSLAFAAAYEQYF
TGTGCCAGCAGCTTAGCGTTCGCCGCAGCCTACGAGCAGTACTTC
>TRBJ2-7|12|.|TRBV3-1/TRBV3-2|.
CASSQVQGLQYF
TGTGCCAGCAGCCAAGTTCAGGGACTGCAGTACTTC
>TRBJ1-1|14|.|TRBV3-1/TRBV3-2|.
CASSQGGGSDRAFF
TGTGCCAGCAGCCAGGGAGGTGGCAGCGACCGGGCTTTCTTT
>TRBJ1-2|15|.|TRBV5-4|.
CASSLVGEEGDGYTF
TGTGCCAGCAGCTTGGTAGGTGAGGAGGGAGATGGCTACACCTTC
>TRBJ2-4|15|.|TRBV2|.
CASSDRSTATNIQYF
TGTGCCAGCAGTGATAGATCGACAGCGACAAACATTCAGTACTTC
>TRBJ1-2|14|once|TRBV25-1|TRBD1
CASSAFGTGKSYTF
TGTGCCAGCAGTGCCTTCGGGACAGGGAAAAGCTACACCTTC
>TRBJ2-1|13|.|TRBV9|.
CASSVVSGSEQFF
TGTGCCAGCAGCGTAGTCTCGGGATCTGAGCAGTTCTTC
>TRBJ1-1|14|once|TRBV19|.
CASSMGGANTEAFF
TGTGCCAGTAGTATGGGAGGGGCGAACACTGAAGCTTTCTTT
>TRBJ2-2|16|.|TRBV5-5|TRBD1
CASRPTGGIFAGELFF
TGTGCCAGCAGACCGACAGGGGGCATTTTTGCCGGGGAGCTGTTTTTT
>TRBJ2-2|17|once|TRBV11-2|TRBD2
CASSRLAGGKTTGELFF
TGTGCCAGCAGTAGACTAGCGGGGGGCAAAACGACCGGGGAGCTGTTTTTT